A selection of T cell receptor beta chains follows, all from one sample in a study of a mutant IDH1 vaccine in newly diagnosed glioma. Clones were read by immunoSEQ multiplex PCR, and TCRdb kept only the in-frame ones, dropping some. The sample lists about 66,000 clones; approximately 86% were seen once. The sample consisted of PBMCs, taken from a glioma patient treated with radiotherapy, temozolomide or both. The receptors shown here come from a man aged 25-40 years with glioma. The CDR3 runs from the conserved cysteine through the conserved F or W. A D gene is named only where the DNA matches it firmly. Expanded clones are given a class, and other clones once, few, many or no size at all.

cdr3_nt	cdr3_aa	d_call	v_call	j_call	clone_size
TGTGCCAGCCAAGTCCGGTTTGGGGAGCAGTACTTC	CASQVRFGEQYF	.	TRBV6-5	TRBJ2-7	once
TGTGCCAGCAGCCCCCGGGGGAGCGGGGGTTACAATGAGCAGTTCTTC	CASSPRGSGGYNEQFF	TRBD2	TRBV9	TRBJ2-1	.
TGTGCCAGCAGCTTTCCGGGACAGGCAATATACGAGCAGTACTTC	CASSFPGQAIYEQYF	TRBD1	TRBV5-6	TRBJ2-7	.
TGTGCCAGCAGCTTCGGAGTTCTTGGGGGGCCCGCTGAAGCTTTCTTT	CASSFGVLGGPAEAFF	.	TRBV7-6	TRBJ1-1	.
TGCAGCGTGCCCGACAGGGTCAACTATGGCTACACCTTC	CSVPDRVNYGYTF	TRBD1	TRBV29-1	TRBJ1-2	.
TGTGCCAGCACCTCAGTTCGGGGCAACACTGAAGCTTTCTTT	CASTSVRGNTEAFF	.	TRBV6-5	TRBJ1-1	.
TGCGCCAGCCATCTGACAGTCCCCATGAACACTGAAGCTTTCTTT	CASHLTVPMNTEAFF	.	TRBV5-1	TRBJ1-1	.
TGCGCCAGCAGCGTGACAGTGGGCGAGACCCAGTACTTC	CASSVTVGETQYF	.	TRBV5-1	TRBJ2-5	.
TGTGCCAGTAGTTTTCGAACCGGGGAGCTGTTTTTT	CASSFRTGELFF	.	TRBV19	TRBJ2-2	.
TGTGCCTGGTGGACAGGGGATCCTGGAGCTTTCTTT	CAWWTGDPGAFF	TRBD1	TRBV30	TRBJ1-1	few
TGTGCCAGCAGTCACCTGGGCACACGACAAAGTCGGGCCAACGTCCTGACTTTC	CASSHLGTRQSRANVLTF	.	TRBV6-4	TRBJ2-6	.
TGTGCCAGCAGCTTGTCAGGGACAGTGAGCTCTGGGGCCAACGTCCTGACTTTC	CASSLSGTVSSGANVLTF	TRBD1	TRBV5-6	TRBJ2-6	.
TGTGCCAGCAGCCAAGGCGGGACTAGCGGGGCAACAGATACGCAGTATTTT	CASSQGGTSGATDTQYF	TRBD2	TRBV4-2	TRBJ2-3	.
TGTGCCAGCAGCCCCGGGACAGGGGAGGACGAGCAGTACTTC	CASSPGTGEDEQYF	TRBD1	TRBV5-4	TRBJ2-7	.
TGTGCCAGCACCGACAGGGGGTCGGGTAATTCACCCCTCCACTTT	CASTDRGSGNSPLHF	TRBD1	TRBV6-1	TRBJ1-6	.
TGTGCCAGCAGTGGCTCAAGCTCCTACGAGCAGTACTTC	CASSGSSSYEQYF	.	TRBV25-1	TRBJ2-7	once
TGTGCCAGCAGCCGGGACACAAGCACAGATACGCAGTATTTT	CASSRDTSTDTQYF	.	TRBV7-9	TRBJ2-3	.
TGTGCCAGCAGCCCCGGACTAGCGGAGAGGAGTGAGCAGTTCTTC	CASSPGLAERSEQFF	TRBD2	TRBV6-5	TRBJ2-1	.
TGCGCCAGTAGCGACAGATTGAACACCGGGGAGCTGTTTTTT	CASSDRLNTGELFF	.	TRBV10-1	TRBJ2-2	few
TGTGCCATCAGTGAGTCAGGGAACTATGGCTACACCTTC	CAISESGNYGYTF	.	TRBV10-3	TRBJ1-2	.
TGCGCCAGCAGTGTGGGACAGACAGTAACGTTCGAGCAGTACTTC	CASSVGQTVTFEQYF	TRBD1	TRBV10-2	TRBJ2-7	.
TGTGCCTGGGACAGGGAAGTGGGATCACCCCTCCACTTT	CAWDREVGSPLHF	TRBD1	TRBV30	TRBJ1-6	.
TGTGCCAGCAGCCGACAGGCTAATGAAAAACTGTTTTTT	CASSRQANEKLFF	.	TRBV14	TRBJ1-4	.
TGTGCCAGCAGCAGCCTCAGGGGATTAAACTATGGCTACACCTTC	CASSSLRGLNYGYTF	.	TRBV5-4	TRBJ1-2	.
TGTGCCAGCAGTTACCAGGGACTTTCCGGGGCCAACGTCCTGACTTTC	CASSYQGLSGANVLTF	.	TRBV6-5	TRBJ2-6	.
TGTGCCAGCAGTTCCTTCGTAAACTATGGCTACACCTTC	CASSSFVNYGYTF	.	TRBV28	TRBJ1-2	.
TGCGCCAGCAGCTTGGCCGGATTTAATGAAAAACTGTTTTTT	CASSLAGFNEKLFF	.	TRBV5-1	TRBJ1-4	few
TGTGCCAGCAGCTTAGATGAAGATCGGGTTGACTATGGCTACACCTTC	CASSLDEDRVDYGYTF	.	TRBV13	TRBJ1-2	.
TGTGCCAGCAGTTTAAGAGGAATCGACTGGGGGACTCAGCCCCAGCATTTT	CASSLRGIDWGTQPQHF	.	TRBV28	TRBJ1-5	.
TGCAGTGCCGTGGGGGGGACCGTCTACACCTTC	CSAVGGTVYTF	.	TRBV20-1	TRBJ1-2	.
TGTGCCAGTTCTACAGGGCCCAATCAGCCCCAGCATTTT	CASSTGPNQPQHF	.	TRBV6-1	TRBJ1-5	.
TGTGCCTGGAGTCTGGGACTAGCTATCCAAGAGACCCAGTACTTC	CAWSLGLAIQETQYF	TRBD2	TRBV30	TRBJ2-5	.
TGTGCCAGCAGCTTGGAACAGGGGAATTCTAGGTCCTATAATTCACCCCTCCACTTT	CASSLEQGNSRSYNSPLHF	TRBD1	TRBV5-8	TRBJ1-6	.
TGTGCCAGCAGTTTAGGTTGGGCACACGAGCAGTACTTC	CASSLGWAHEQYF	.	TRBV28	TRBJ2-7	.
TGTGCCAGCAGCCAAGAGGAGCGGGGGGTTTACAATGAGCAGTTCTTC	CASSQEERGVYNEQFF	TRBD2	TRBV4-2	TRBJ2-1	.
TGTGCCAGCAGCCTTCTGACAGGGGGCACCGGGGAGCTGTTTTTT	CASSLLTGGTGELFF	TRBD1	TRBV7-2	TRBJ2-2	.
TGTGCCAGTAGAAATGGAGGGACTAATGAAAAACTGTTTTTT	CASRNGGTNEKLFF	.	TRBV19	TRBJ1-4	.
TGTGCCAGCTCCTCGGACAGAAGATCACCCCTCCACTTT	CASSSDRRSPLHF	.	TRBV18	TRBJ1-6	.
TGTGCCAGCAGTCCCGGACAGTTAAATCAGCCCCAGCATTTT	CASSPGQLNQPQHF	.	TRBV27	TRBJ1-5	.
TGTGCCACCAGCAGTGGCAGAATCACCTACGAGCAGTACTTC	CATSSGRITYEQYF	.	TRBV15	TRBJ2-7	once
TGTGCCAGCTCACCAGGACCCTCCTACGAGCAGTACTTC	CASSPGPSYEQYF	.	TRBV18	TRBJ2-7	.
TGTGCCAGCAGCTTTAGTCTCGTGGCGTACAATGAGCAGTTCTTC	CASSFSLVAYNEQFF	.	TRBV5-6	TRBJ2-1	.
TGTGCCAGCAGTTCCCTACAAGGGCCCTCTGGGGCCAACGTCCTGACTTTC	CASSSLQGPSGANVLTF	.	TRBV28	TRBJ2-6	.
TGTGCCACCAGCGGGACAGTGAACACCGGGGAGCTGTTTTTT	CATSGTVNTGELFF	.	TRBV7-9	TRBJ2-2	.
TGCGCCAGCAGCTACGGGCGCAACACCGGGGAGCTGTTTTTT	CASSYGRNTGELFF	.	TRBV5-1	TRBJ2-2	.